A single sample gave rise to the 10 T cell receptor beta chains below, sequenced in a study of control samples from healthy donors and cancer patients. Repertoires were generated with immunoSEQ multiplex PCR, while TCRdb's copy carries only in-frame clones and drops some. The sample lists roughly 120,000 clones, 80% to 90% occurring once. Specimen: blood. The source of these receptors is a man aged 25-45 years in good health.

The J gene is TRBJ1-1, the V gene TRBV3-1 (or the pseudogene TRBV3-2), with TRBD1 identical over 9 bases. This CDR3 has 16 amino acids. Germline loops: CDR1 LGHDT, CDR2 YNNKEL (reference sequence). J was trimmed by 1 base and V by 5 bases; bases with no gene match: 8. CDR3 sequence (DNA): TGTGCCAGCAGCTATTTACAGGGGGCTGGGAACACTGAAGCTTTCTTT. Translation gives CASSYLQGAGNTEAFF.

V usage is TRBV24-1 and J usage is TRBJ2-3; 10 positions agree with TRBD1. The CDR3 loop spans 18 amino acids. Germline values: CDR1 KGHDR, CDR2 SFDVKD. J gave up 1 base and V 4 bases, and 10 bases lay outside the gene matches. The CDR3 protein is CATSESRDRGVRTDTQYF. CDR3 nucleotide sequence: TGTGCCACCAGTGAGTCCCGGGACAGGGGAGTCCGCACAGATACGCAGTATTTT.

The V and J genes are TRBV25-1 and TRBJ1-2, with D possibly being TRBD1 (5 bases). The ends were cut back, 1 base at V and 10 bases at J, with 16 bases in the middle. The CDR3 is 14 residues long. CDR1 and CDR2 (germline): MGHDK, SYGVNS. The CDR3 is CASSELVGREHYTF. Here the CDR3 DNA reads TGTGCCAGCAGTGAATTGGTTGGCAGGGAACACTACACCTTC.

This clone has only one observation. J is TRBJ2-3 and V is TRBV11-2, with TRBD2 identical over 9 bases. The V segment lost 5 bases and the J segment 2 bases; nucleotides outside the gene matches: 11. This CDR3 is built from 17 residues. Per germline, CDR1 SGHAT and CDR2 FQNNGV. CDR3 amino acids: CASSIRQTSGYTDTQYF. The CDR3, as DNA: TGTGCCAGCAGCATACGACAGACTAGCGGATACACAGATACGCAGTATTTT.

This clone was seen a single time. This chain connects TRBV27 to TRBJ1-4; a weak D match, TRBD1 (5 bases). CDR1 MNHEY and CDR2 SMNVEV come from the germline V gene (reference sequence). Trimming left V 7 bases short and J 5 bases short, with 11 bases between. The CDR3 covers 13 residues. The CDR3 loop is CASKGTINEKLFF. The CDR3, as DNA: TGTGCCAGCAAGGGGACGATAAATGAAAAACTGTTTTTT.

The rearrangement uses TRBV30 and TRBJ1-2; D not resolved. CDR1 is GTSNPN and CDR2 is SVGIG in the germline V gene (reference sequence). Trimming shortened V by 3 bases and J by 8 bases, and 10 bases separated the two germline ends. This CDR3 comprises 11 residues. CDR3 residues: CAWSPSDGYTF. DNA of the CDR3: TGTGCCTGGAGCCCCTCAGACGGCTACACCTTC. The full variable domain, completed using reference TRBV30 and TRBJ1-2, is SQTIHQWPATLVQPVGSPLSLECTVEGTSNPNLYWYRQAAGRGLQLLFYSVGIGQISSEVPQNLSASRPQDRQFILSSKKLLLSDSGFYLCAWSPSDGYTFGSGTRLTVV.

V gene TRBV2 combines with J gene TRBJ1-4; 8 bases are shared with TRBD1. This CDR3 contains 17 residues. The junction had 10 bases not matched to a gene; V was cut back by 3 bases and J by 4 bases. CDR1 and CDR2 from the germline V gene are SNHLY and FYNNEI. The CDR3 reads CASSDPRTGKHNEKLFF. The CDR3 DNA sequence: TGTGCCAGCAGTGACCCTCGGACAGGGAAGCATAATGAAAAACTGTTTTTT.

This chain links TRBV6-5 with TRBJ1-6; D possibly corresponds to TRBD1 (5 bases). Germline V gene data show CDR1 as MNHEY and CDR2 as SVGAGI. V shed 4 bases and J shed 10 bases, with 11 bases lying between them. This CDR3 has 13 amino acids. CDR3 coding DNA: TGTGCCAGCAGTTCTGGGGGAATCTCACCCCTCCACTTT. It encodes CASSSGGISPLHF.

The V gene is TRBV6-6, the J gene TRBJ1-1; D may be TRBD1 (5 bases). V lost 10 bases and J 3 bases, leaving 15 bases between the germline ends. Germline V gene data show CDR1 as MNHNY and CDR2 as SVGAGI (reference sequence). The CDR3 covers 13 residues. CDR3 nucleotide sequence: TGTGCCATCAGGGAGCAGGGAGACACTGAAGCTTTCTTT. Protein: CAIREQGDTEAFF.

This chain connects TRBV7-3 to TRBJ2-3, with D tentatively TRBD2 (6 bases). V was cut by 2 bases and J by 4 bases, with 16 bases left in between. This CDR3 is built from 16 residues. CDR1 and CDR2 from the germline V gene are SGHTA and FQGTGA. The CDR3 loop reads CASSLAAGTGADTQYF. DNA of the CDR3: TGTGCCAGCAGCTTAGCGGCGGGAACGGGGGCAGATACGCAGTATTTT.